This T cell receptor beta chain was documented in a study of human T cells and chemical hapten exposure. Study findings and constraints: The study found that DPC sensitization did not change TCRs above 1 in 1000 frequency.

This clonotype was detected many times. Its antigen is currently unknown. The library put unique molecular identifiers onto individual cDNA molecules. Authors' data handling: Per sample, the median was approximately 100,000 TCRs, with values from approximately 25,000 to 650,000. TCRdb reprocessed the reads via MiXCR and lists one record per CDR3 protein. Clone size and V and J calls follow TCRdb, not the original study. Of 95,000 to 150,000 distinct CDR3 sequences listed, more than 8.5% are singletons. Unfractionated whole blood yielded total RNA. This receptor was taken from a human donor in good health. Some clones in this sample may be carry-over from other donors' samples. The sequenced sample consisted of whole blood.

In DNA, the CDR3 is TGCAGTGCTAGAGATTTGGATAGCGGGAAAGAGACCCAGTACTTC. It encodes CSARDLDSGKETQYF. This chain connects TRBV20-1 to TRBJ2-5, with TRBD2 matching over 8 bases. The trim removed 0 bases at V and 3 bases at J, leaving 6 bases unmatched. This CDR3 has 15 amino acids. Germline CDR1 and CDR2: DFQATT and SNEGSKA (reference sequence).